The 22 T cell receptor beta chains below all came from one sample that was sequenced in a study of blood T cell repertoires in COVID-19. Data came from immunoSEQ multiplex PCR; TCRdb stores just in-frame clones and leaves some out. The data contain around 200,000 clones, about 87% of them seen just once; the ten biggest clones take up roughly 2.6%. The sequenced sample consisted of PBMCs or T cells enriched from blood (not recorded which). The receptors here all came from a young woman who had recovered from COVID-19.

The chain is built from TRBV6-5 and TRBJ2-3; 9 positions match TRBD1. Germline CDR1 reads MNHEY; CDR2 reads SVGAGI. This CDR3 region has 15 residues. The ends lost 0 bases at V and 6 bases at J; junction bases unmatched: 4. CDR3 in DNA: TGTGCCAGCAGTTACTCACAGGGGGCTGGTGATACGCAGTATTTT. As protein: CASSYSQGAGDTQYF.

The rearrangement links TRBV11-2 to TRBJ1-2; TRBD1 aligns across 12 bases. With 7 bases clipped from V and 4 bases from J, the junction kept 4 bases outside the gene matches. The germline CDR1 and CDR2 sequences are SGHAT and FQNNGV. The CDR3 has 14 amino acids. The CDR3 nucleotides are TGTGCCAGCACAGGGACAGGGGGCTTCTATGGCTACACCTTC. It encodes CASTGTGGFYGYTF.

The chain employs TRBV3-1 (or the pseudogene TRBV3-2) and TRBJ2-2, with a tentative D call TRBD2 (6 bases). Germline values: CDR1 LGHDT, CDR2 YNNKEL (reference sequence). The V and J ends lost 4 bases and 4 bases respectively, with 16 bases between them. The CDR3 is 16 residues long. Written as DNA, the CDR3 is TGTGCCAGCAGCCCCCATTGGGGGGATCGCACCGGGGAGCTGTTTTTT. It specifies CASSPHWGDRTGELFF.

The genes are TRBV18 and TRBJ1-3; D perhaps matches TRBD1 (5 bases). Trimming shortened V by 2 bases and J by 0 bases, and 8 bases separated the two germline ends. The CDR3 spans 15 residues. Germline V gives CDR1 KGHSH, CDR2 LQKENI. CDR3 in DNA: TGTGCCAGCTCACCATTCGACAGCTCTGGAAACACCATATATTTT. Protein product: CASSPFDSSGNTIYF.

V gene TRBV11-2 combines with J gene TRBJ1-2, with D maybe TRBD1 (6 bases). CDR1 and CDR2 from the germline V gene are SGHAT and FQNNGV. V was shortened by 3 bases and J by 0 bases, with 11 bases between the two germline ends. The CDR3 is made up of 15 amino acids. CDR3 nucleotide sequence: TGTGCCAGCAGCTTTGGACAGACAACTAACTATGGCTACACCTTC. Protein: CASSFGQTTNYGYTF.

In the case of this clone: This may be a read error: a much more frequent sequence differs by one nucleotide. The J gene is TRBJ1-6, the V gene TRBV13; 10 nucleotides match TRBD1. V shed 5 bases, J shed 7 bases, and the junction held 2 bases outside the gene matches. This CDR3 is 14 amino acids long. CDR1 and CDR2 from the germline V gene are PRHDT and FYEKMQ (reference sequence). CDR3 DNA sequence: TGTGCCAGCAGCCAGGGACAGGGGAATTCACCCCTCCACTTT. Encoded protein: CASSQGQGNSPLHF.

The chain combines TRBV7-9 with TRBJ2-1; TRBD2 matches at 11 bases. The CDR3 spans 16 residues. The ends lost 0 bases at V and 4 bases at J; junction bases unmatched: 2. Germline V gene sequence: CDR1 SEHNR, CDR2 FQNEAQ (reference sequence). CDR3 amino acids: CASSLAGTSGYNEQFF. The DNA of the CDR3 is TGTGCCAGCAGCTTAGCCGGGACTAGCGGTTACAATGAGCAGTTCTTC.

This chain links TRBV28 with TRBJ1-2; D is unresolved. Germline CDR1 MDHEN, CDR2 SYDVKM. CDR3 length: 11 residues. Trimming took 3 bases from V and 6 from J, leaving 5 bases between them. CDR3: CASSLQDGYTF. The CDR3 nucleotides are TGTGCCAGCAGTTTGCAGGATGGCTACACCTTC.

The chain couples TRBV16 to TRBJ2-7; maybe TRBD1 (6 bases). Germline-derived CDR1 and CDR2 are KGHSY and FQNENV. The V and J ends lost 0 bases and 0 bases respectively, with 12 bases between them. The CDR3 runs 16 residues. The CDR3 protein is CASSQSMGADSYEQYF. CDR3 nucleotide sequence: TGTGCCAGCAGCCAATCCATGGGGGCGGACTCCTACGAGCAGTACTTC.

The genes are TRBV5-1 and TRBJ2-7; D not resolved. The CDR3 sequence is 13 residues long. Per the germline V gene, CDR1 is SGHRS and CDR2 is YFSETQ. Trimming shortened V by 1 base and J by 3 bases, and 8 bases separated the two germline ends. The CDR3 spells CASSLSPSYEQYF. The DNA for the CDR3 is TGCGCCAGCAGCTTGAGTCCCAGCTACGAGCAGTACTTC.

The chain is built from TRBV10-3 and TRBJ1-4; the match to TRBD1 covers 7 bases. The CDR3 has 14 amino acids. Germline V gives CDR1 ENHRY, CDR2 SYGVKD. Unmatched junction bases numbered 2, after V lost 5 bases and J lost 2 bases. CDR3 coding DNA: TGTGCCATCAGTCAGGGGGGTACTAATGAAAAACTGTTTTTT. Encoded protein: CAISQGGTNEKLFF.

The chain is built from TRBV5-8 and TRBJ1-5; D ambiguous. The V end was cut by 4 bases, the J end by 0 bases, with 11 bases between. CDR1 and CDR2 from the germline V gene are SGHTS and YDEGEE. CDR3 length: 15 residues. For the CDR3, the DNA is TGTGCCAGCAGCAGTGCGGGGTATAGCAATCAGCCCCAGCATTTT. Amino acid sequence: CASSSAGYSNQPQHF.

This clone was recorded once. J is TRBJ2-1 and V is TRBV5-5, with a weak D call TRBD2 (6 bases). The V gene lost 3 bases and the J gene lost 6 bases, with 16 bases spanning the gap. This CDR3 has 15 amino acids. Germline V gives CDR1 SGHKS, CDR2 YYEKEE (reference sequence). The CDR3 spells CASSWGELRANEQFF. In DNA, the CDR3 is TGTGCCAGCAGCTGGGGGGAGTTAAGGGCCAATGAGCAGTTCTTC. The complete variable domain, with remaining parts taken from reference TRBV5-5 and TRBJ2-1, reads DAGVTQSPTHLIKTRGQQVTLRCSPISGHKSVSWYQQVLGQGPQFIFQYYEKEERGRGNFPDRFSARQFPNYSSELNVNALLLGDSALYLCASSWGELRANEQFFGPGTRLTVL.

The chain employs TRBV19 and TRBJ1-5, with 8 bases that match TRBD1. V was clipped by 7 bases and J by 9 bases; unmatched bases: 14. The germline gives CDR1 LNHDA, CDR2 SQIVND (reference sequence). The CDR3 is 15 amino acids. The CDR3 is CASTLTGVALGPQHF. Written as DNA, the CDR3 is TGTGCCAGTACCTTGACAGGGGTCGCCCTGGGGCCCCAGCATTTT.

The J gene is TRBJ1-5, the V gene TRBV18, with D possibly matching TRBD1 (6 bases). The germline V and J ends were trimmed by 2 bases and 2 bases, with 13 bases remaining between them. Per the germline V gene, CDR1 is KGHSH and CDR2 is LQKENI. The length of the CDR3 is 16 residues. In nucleotides, the CDR3 is TGTGCCAGCTCACCATCGGGGGGCACGGGCAATCAGCCCCAGCATTTT. Translating gives CASSPSGGTGNQPQHF. Combining the CDR3 with reference TRBV18 and TRBJ1-5 gives the whole variable domain NAGVMQNPRHLVRRRGQEARLRCSPMKGHSHVYWYRQLPEEGLKFMVYLQKENIIDESGMPKERFSAEFPKEGPSILRIQQVVRGDSAAYFCASSPSGGTGNQPQHFGDGTRLSIL.

The J gene is TRBJ2-7, the V gene TRBV3-1 (or the pseudogene TRBV3-2), with TRBD2 as a possible D gene (5 bases). Between the trimmed V and J ends, which lost 5 bases and 6 bases, there was a span of 14 bases. The CDR3 runs 13 residues. Germline CDR1 LGHDT, CDR2 YNNKEL (reference sequence). The DNA of the CDR3 is TGTGCCAGCAGCGCCCGGACTTATTCCGAGCAGTACTTC. Its translation: CASSARTYSEQYF.

The V gene is TRBV19, the J gene TRBJ2-1; TRBD1 matches 9 bases. CDR3 length: 15 residues. With V trimmed by 8 bases and J by 4 bases, 9 bases remained unmatched. Germline V CDR1 and CDR2: LNHDA, SQIVND (reference sequence). The CDR3 DNA follows: TGTGCCAGTGGAGGGGACAGGGAAATTTACAATGAGCAGTTCTTC. This gives the protein CASGGDREIYNEQFF.

The chain uses TRBV5-8 and TRBJ2-3; TRBD2 is a possible D gene (6 bases). Trimming pared 4 bases from V and 2 bases from J, leaving 14 bases between. The CDR3 has 15 amino acids. Germline loops: CDR1 SGHTS, CDR2 YDEGEE. Here the CDR3 reads CASSRGAGNTDTQYF. As DNA, the CDR3 is TGTGCCAGCAGCCGCGGGGCGGGGAACACAGATACGCAGTATTTT.

The V gene is TRBV7-3, the J gene TRBJ2-1, with 8 bases that match TRBD1. This CDR3 region has 13 residues. V gave up 3 bases and J gave up 8 bases; unmatched junction bases: 3. Germline CDR1 is SGHTA and CDR2 is FQGTGA. In DNA, the CDR3 is TGTGCCAGCAGCTTGGACAGGGAGGATGAGCAGTTCTTC. Translated: CASSLDREDEQFF. Supplemented by reference TRBV7-3 and TRBJ2-1, the full variable domain reads GAGVSQTPSNKVTEKGKYVELRCDPISGHTALYWYRQSLGQGPEFLIYFQGTGAADDSGLPNDRFFAVRPEGSVSTLKIQRTERGDSAVYLCASSLDREDEQFFGPGTRLTVL.

V usage is TRBV7-9 and J usage is TRBJ2-3; D is possibly TRBD1 (6 bases). The germline V gene encodes CDR1 SEHNR and CDR2 FQNEAQ (reference sequence). Trimming pared 1 base from V and 3 bases from J, leaving 8 bases between. CDR3 length: 14 residues. The CDR3 protein is CASSLGGQTDTQYF. The CDR3 DNA is TGTGCCAGCAGCTTAGGGGGGCAGACAGATACGCAGTATTTT.

The chain's CDR3 is CASSSRGNQPQHF. The CDR3 DNA reads TGTGCCAGCAGCAGCAGGGGCAATCAGCCCCAGCATTTT. This chain uses TRBV7-8 with TRBJ1-5; a possible D gene is TRBD1 (5 bases). The V end lost 5 bases, the J end lost 2 bases, and 7 bases lay between the germline ends. Germline CDR1 and CDR2: SGHVS and FQNEAQ. The CDR3 is made up of 13 amino acids.

The chain is built from TRBV6-4 and TRBJ1-6; TRBD1 aligns across 8 bases. Trimming removed 4 bases from V and 5 bases from J; junction bases left unmatched: 4. This CDR3 has 15 residues. Germline V gene lookup returns CDR1 MRHNA and CDR2 SNTAGT. The CDR3 spells CASSVDRGNNSPLHF. Here the CDR3 DNA reads TGTGCCAGCAGTGTCGACAGGGGAAATAATTCACCCCTCCACTTT.